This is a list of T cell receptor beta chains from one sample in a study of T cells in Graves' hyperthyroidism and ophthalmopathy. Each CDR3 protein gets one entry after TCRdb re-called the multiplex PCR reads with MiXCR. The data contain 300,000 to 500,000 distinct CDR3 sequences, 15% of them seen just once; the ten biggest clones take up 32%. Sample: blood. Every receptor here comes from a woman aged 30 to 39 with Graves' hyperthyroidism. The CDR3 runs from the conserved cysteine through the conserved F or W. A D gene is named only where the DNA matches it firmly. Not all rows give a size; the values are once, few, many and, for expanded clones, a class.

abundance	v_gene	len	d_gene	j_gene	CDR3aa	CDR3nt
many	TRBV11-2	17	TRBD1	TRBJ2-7	CASSLDSWRQGRYEQYF	TGTGCCAGCAGCTTAGATTCTTGGAGACAGGGGAGATACGAGCAGTACTTC
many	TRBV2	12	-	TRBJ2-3	CASCQATDTQYF	TGTGCCAGCTGTCAAGCCACAGATACGCAGTATTTT
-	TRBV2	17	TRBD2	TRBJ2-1	CASSVGAGLAEYNEQFF	TGTGCCAGCAGTGTCGGGGCCGGACTAGCGGAGTACAATGAGCAGTTCTTC
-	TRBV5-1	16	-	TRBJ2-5	CASSDQPGRKQETQYF	TGCGCCAGCAGCGATCAACCGGGACGCAAACAAGAGACCCAGTACTTC
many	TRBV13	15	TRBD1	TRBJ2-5	CASSSKGQGEETQYF	TGTGCCAGCAGCTCCAAGGGACAGGGTGAAGAGACCCAGTACTTC
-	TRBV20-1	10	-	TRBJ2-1	CSAADNEQFF	TGCAGTGCCGCGGACAATGAGCAGTTCTTC
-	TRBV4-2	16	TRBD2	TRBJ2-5	CASSRKQPGGSETQYF	TGTGCCAGCAGCCGTAAGCAGCCCGGGGGGTCCGAGACCCAGTACTTC
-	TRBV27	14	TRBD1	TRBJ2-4	CASSFRGLENIQYF	TGTGCCAGCAGTTTTAGGGGGCTCGAAAACATTCAGTACTTC
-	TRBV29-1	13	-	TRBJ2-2	CSVPLLGTGELFF	TGCAGCGTTCCACTACTTGGTACCGGGGAGCTGTTTTTT
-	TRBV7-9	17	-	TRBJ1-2	CASSRLGQTLPNYGYTF	TGTGCCAGCAGCCGCTTAGGACAGACTCTTCCTAACTATGGCTACACCTTC
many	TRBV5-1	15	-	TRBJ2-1	CASSPLQVPNNEQFF	TGCGCCAGCAGCCCCCTCCAGGTTCCAAACAATGAGCAGTTCTTC
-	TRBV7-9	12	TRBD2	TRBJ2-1	CASSYRTSGQFF	TGTGCCAGCAGCTACCGGACTAGCGGGCAGTTCTTC
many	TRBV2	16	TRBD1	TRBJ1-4	CASMIGQGALNEKLFF	TGTGCCAGCATGATCGGACAGGGGGCCTTGAATGAAAAACTGTTTTTT
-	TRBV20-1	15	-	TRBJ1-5	CSARRSGEGNQPQHF	TGCAGTGCTAGAAGGTCTGGGGAAGGAAATCAGCCCCAGCATTTT
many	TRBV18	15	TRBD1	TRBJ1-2	CASSPPGQPIGGYTF	TGTGCCAGCTCACCACCGGGACAGCCGATCGGTGGCTACACCTTC
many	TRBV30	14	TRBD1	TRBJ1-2	CAWSRGQGADGYTF	TGTGCCTGGAGTCGGGGTCAGGGGGCGGACGGCTACACCTTC
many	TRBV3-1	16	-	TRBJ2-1	CASSQEGDGTPREQFF	TGTGCCAGCAGCCAAGAGGGGGATGGGACCCCAAGGGAGCAGTTCTTC
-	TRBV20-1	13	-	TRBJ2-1	CSASGSTYNEQFF	TGCAGTGCTAGCGGGAGTACCTACAATGAGCAGTTCTTC
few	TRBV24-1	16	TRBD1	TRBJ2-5	CATSDLVDRGRETQYF	TGTGCCACCAGTGATTTGGTAGACAGGGGGAGAGAGACCCAGTACTTC
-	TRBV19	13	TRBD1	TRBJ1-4	CASRTGGDEKLFF	TGTGCCAGTAGGACAGGGGGCGATGAAAAACTGTTTTTT
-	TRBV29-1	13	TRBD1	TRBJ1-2	CSVDRQGAWGYTF	TGCAGCGTTGACAGACAGGGGGCTTGGGGCTACACCTTC
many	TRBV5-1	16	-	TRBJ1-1	CASSLEGQIPNTEAFF	TGCGCCAGCAGCTTGGAGGGACAAATACCGAACACTGAAGCTTTCTTT
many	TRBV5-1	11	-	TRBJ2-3	CASSETDTQYF	TGTGCCAGCAGTGAAACTGATACGCAGTATTTT
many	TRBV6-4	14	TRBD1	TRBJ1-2	CASSDSGGQYGYTF	TGTGCCAGCAGTGATTCAGGGGGCCAGTATGGCTACACCTTC
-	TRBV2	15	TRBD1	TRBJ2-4	CASRPTGGHGNIQYF	TGTGCCAGCAGGCCTACAGGGGGCCATGGAAACATTCAGTACTTC
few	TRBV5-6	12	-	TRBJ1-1	CASSLRPTEAFF	TGTGCCAGCAGCCTTCGACCCACTGAAGCTTTCTTT
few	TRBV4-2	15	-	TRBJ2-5	CASSARDFPQETQYF	TGTGCCAGCAGCGCCAGGGACTTCCCCCAAGAGACCCAGTACTTC
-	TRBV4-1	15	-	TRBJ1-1	CASSQETGTNTEAFF	TGCGCCAGCAGCCAAGAGACAGGTACGAACACTGAAGCTTTCTTT
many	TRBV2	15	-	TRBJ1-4	CASKTTDATNEKLFF	TGTGCCAGCAAAACGACCGACGCAACTAATGAAAAACTGTTTTTT
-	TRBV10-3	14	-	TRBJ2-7	CAIGPSGRGHEQYF	TGTGCCATCGGGCCCAGTGGTCGAGGCCACGAGCAGTACTTC
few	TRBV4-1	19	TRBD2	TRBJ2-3	CASSNSGTSGSSSTDTQYF	TGCGCCAGCAGCAATAGTGGGACTAGCGGGAGCTCTAGCACAGATACGCAGTATTTT
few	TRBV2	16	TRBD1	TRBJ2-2	CASSEQGAAGTGELFF	TGTGCCAGCAGTGAGCAGGGGGCCGCGGGCACCGGGGAGCTGTTTTTT
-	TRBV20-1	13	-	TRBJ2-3	CSAPLAPTDTQYF	TGCAGTGCGCCCTTAGCCCCCACAGATACGCAGTATTTT
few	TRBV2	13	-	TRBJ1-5	CASKAEYNQPQHF	TGTGCCAGCAAAGCTGAGTACAATCAGCCCCAGCATTTT
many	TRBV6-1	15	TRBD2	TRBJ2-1	CASRGGRSSYNEQFF	TGTGCCAGCAGAGGCGGGAGGAGCTCCTACAATGAGCAGTTCTTC
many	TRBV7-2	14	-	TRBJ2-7	CASSSSLSALEQYF	TGTGCCAGCAGCTCCTCGTTGTCCGCTCTCGAGCAGTACTTC
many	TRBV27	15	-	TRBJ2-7	CASNLLGSGPYEQYF	TGTGCCAGCAACCTATTAGGGTCAGGCCCTTACGAGCAGTACTTC
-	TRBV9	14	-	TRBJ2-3	CASSVVTGTDTQYF	TGTGCCAGCAGCGTGGTGACAGGCACAGATACGCAGTATTTT
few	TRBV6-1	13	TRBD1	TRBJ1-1	CASVSGGSTEAFF	TGTGCCAGCGTTTCAGGGGGGAGCACTGAAGCTTTCTTT
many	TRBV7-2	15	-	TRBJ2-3	CASSLGGRDADTQYF	TGTGCCAGCAGCTTAGGCGGGCGGGACGCAGATACGCAGTATTTT
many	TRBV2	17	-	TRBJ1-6	CASSEGRGSSYNSPLHF	TGTGCCAGCAGTGAAGGGCGGGGAAGCTCCTATAATTCACCCCTCCACTTT
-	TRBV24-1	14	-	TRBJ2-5	CATSDGLKQETQYF	TGTGCCACCAGTGATGGGTTGAAACAAGAGACCCAGTACTTC
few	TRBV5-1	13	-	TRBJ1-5	CASSSGQNQPQHF	TGCGCCAGCAGCTCAGGACAGAATCAGCCCCAGCATTTT
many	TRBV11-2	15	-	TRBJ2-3	CASSLGVGGADTQYF	TGTGCCAGCAGCTTAGGAGTCGGAGGGGCCGATACGCAGTATTTT
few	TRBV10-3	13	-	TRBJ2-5	CAISERGRETQYF	TGTGCCATCAGTGAAAGGGGCAGGGAGACCCAGTACTTC
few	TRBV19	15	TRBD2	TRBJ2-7	CASSDISGSPYEQYF	TGTGCCAGTAGTGATATTAGCGGGAGCCCCTACGAGCAGTACTTC
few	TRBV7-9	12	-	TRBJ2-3	CASNPGTDTQYF	TGTGCCAGCAACCCGGGCACAGATACGCAGTATTTT
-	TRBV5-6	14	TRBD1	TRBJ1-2	CASSSGQGANGYTF	TGTGCCAGCAGCTCGGGACAGGGGGCGAATGGCTACACCTTC
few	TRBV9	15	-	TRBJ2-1	CASSVVGGTYNEQFF	TGTGCCAGCAGCGTAGTTGGCGGGACTTACAATGAGCAGTTCTTC
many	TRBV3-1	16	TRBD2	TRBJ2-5	CASSQEVSGRRETQYF	TGTGCCAGCAGCCAAGAGGTTAGCGGGAGGCGGGAGACCCAGTACTTC
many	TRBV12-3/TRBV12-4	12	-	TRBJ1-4	CASSQVAEKLFF	TGTGCCAGCAGTCAAGTAGCAGAAAAACTGTTTTTT
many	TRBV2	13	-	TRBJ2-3	CASSDDGTRFQYF	TGTGCCAGCAGTGACGACGGGACCCGTTTCCAGTATTTT
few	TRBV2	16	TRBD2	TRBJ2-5	CASSEPQRERGETQYF	TGTGCCAGCAGTGAACCGCAGCGGGAGAGGGGGGAGACCCAGTACTTC
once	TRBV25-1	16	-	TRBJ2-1	CASNGPAGTSYNEQFF	TGTGCCAGCAATGGACCCGCGGGAACCTCCTACAATGAGCAGTTCTTC